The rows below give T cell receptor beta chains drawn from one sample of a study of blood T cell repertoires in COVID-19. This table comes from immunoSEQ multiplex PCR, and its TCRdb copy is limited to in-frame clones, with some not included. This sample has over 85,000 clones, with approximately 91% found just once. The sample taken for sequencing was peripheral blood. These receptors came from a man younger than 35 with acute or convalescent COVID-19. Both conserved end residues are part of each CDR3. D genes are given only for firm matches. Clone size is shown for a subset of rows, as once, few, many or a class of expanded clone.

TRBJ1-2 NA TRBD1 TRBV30 TGTGCCTGGAGTGTACAGGGGGGAATCCACTATGGCTACACCTTC CAWSVQGGIHYGYTF
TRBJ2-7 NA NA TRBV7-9 TGTGCCAGCAGTAGAGGAGACTACGAGCAGTACTTC CASSRGDYEQYF
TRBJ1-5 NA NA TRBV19 TGTGCCAGTAGTATCACGTACTTCCCTTATAGCAATCAGCCCCAGCATTTT CASSITYFPYSNQPQHF
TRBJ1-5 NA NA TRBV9 TGTGCCAGCAGCGTGACCCTAGATAGCAATCAGCCCCAGCATTTT CASSVTLDSNQPQHF
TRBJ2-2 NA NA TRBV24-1 TGTGCCACCAGTGATTTCAGGGACACCGGGGAGCTGTTTTTT CATSDFRDTGELFF
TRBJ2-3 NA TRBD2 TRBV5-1 TGCGCCAGCAGCTATTCCAACCCGACTAGCGGGCAGAGAGATACGCAGTATTTT CASSYSNPTSGQRDTQYF
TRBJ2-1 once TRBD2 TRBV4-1 TGCGCCAGCAGTCAACAAGCCCCGGAACTAGCGGGATGGAGCTCCTACAATGAGCAGTTCTTC CASSQQAPELAGWSSYNEQFF
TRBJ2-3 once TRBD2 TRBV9 TGTGCCAGCAGCCCCGGTCTAGCGGAGAGCACAGATACGCAGTATTTT CASSPGLAESTDTQYF
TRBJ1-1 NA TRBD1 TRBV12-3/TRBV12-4 TGTGCCAGCACACAGGGGGCGAACACTGAAGCTTTCTTT CASTQGANTEAFF
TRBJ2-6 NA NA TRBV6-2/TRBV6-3 TGTGCCAGCAGTTACGAATTTCGGGGAGTGGCTGGGGCCAACGTCCTGACTTTC CASSYEFRGVAGANVLTF
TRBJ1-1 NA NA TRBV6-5 TGTGCCAGCAGGATAACAGGGCAGAGCACTGAAGCTTTCTTT CASRITGQSTEAFF
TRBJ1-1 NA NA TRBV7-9 TGTGCCAGCAGCTTTGACAGCTATGAAGCTTTCTTT CASSFDSYEAFF
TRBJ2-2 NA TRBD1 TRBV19 TGTGCCAGTAGCATTTATCAGGGGGCCGGGGAGCTGTTTTTT CASSIYQGAGELFF
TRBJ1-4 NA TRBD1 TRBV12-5 TGTGCTAGTGGTTTGGACCTCAGACAGGGGCGCGAAAAACTGTTTTTT CASGLDLRQGREKLFF
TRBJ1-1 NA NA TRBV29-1 TGCAGCGTTGAAATCAGGGATTGGGCTTTCTTT CSVEIRDWAFF
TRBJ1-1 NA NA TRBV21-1 TGTGCCAGCAGCAGCCCGGACAGGGAGGCTTTCTTT CASSSPDREAFF
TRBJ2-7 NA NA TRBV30 TGTGCCTGGAGTGTAGAGTCCTACGAGCAGTACTTC CAWSVESYEQYF
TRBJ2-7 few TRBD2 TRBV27 TGTGCCAGCAGTGCAGCGGGGAGACGCGAGCAGTACTTC CASSAAGRREQYF
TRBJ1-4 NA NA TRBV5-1 TGCGCCAGCAAACAGATTGCAACTAATGAAAAACTGTTTTTT CASKQIATNEKLFF
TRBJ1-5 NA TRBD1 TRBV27 TGTGCCAGCACCCCGAACCGGGACAGGGAAAGGCCCCAGCATTTT CASTPNRDRERPQHF
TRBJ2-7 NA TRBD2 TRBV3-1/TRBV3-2 TGTGCCAGCAGCCCGGGACTAGCGGGACCCTACGAGCAGTACTTC CASSPGLAGPYEQYF
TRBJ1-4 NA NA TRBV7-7 TGTGCCAGCAGGGATACAGGTGGAAAACTGTTTTTT CASRDTGGKLFF
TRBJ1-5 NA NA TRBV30 TGTGCCTGGGCCGAGGGGGGGGATCAGCCCCAGCATTTT CAWAEGGDQPQHF
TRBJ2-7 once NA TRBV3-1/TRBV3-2 TGTGCCAGCAGCCAAACCCGGGGCTCCTACGAGCAGTACTTC CASSQTRGSYEQYF
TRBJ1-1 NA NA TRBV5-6 TGTGCCAGCAGCTCGGGGGTTAGGGGTAGTTGGGACACTGAAGCTTTCTTT CASSSGVRGSWDTEAFF
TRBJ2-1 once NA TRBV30 TGTGCCTGGAGTGGAGATTACAATGAGCAGTTCTTC CAWSGDYNEQFF
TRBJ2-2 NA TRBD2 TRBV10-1 TGCGCCAGCAAAGCAGGACTAGCGGGAGCGTCAACCGGGGAGCTGTTTTTT CASKAGLAGASTGELFF
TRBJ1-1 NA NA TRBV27 TGTGCCAGCAGTTTATTGTCATTAGGGGGCACTGAAGCTTTCTTT CASSLLSLGGTEAFF
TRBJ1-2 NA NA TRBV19 TGTGCCAGTAGTCGGACAGATAACTATGGCTACACCTTC CASSRTDNYGYTF
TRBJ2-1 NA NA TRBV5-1 TGCGCCAGCAGCTTGGTAGCGGGACAGAACAATGAGCAGTTCTTC CASSLVAGQNNEQFF
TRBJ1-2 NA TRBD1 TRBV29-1 TGCAGCGGGCGGACAGGGAGTGGCTACACCTTC CSGRTGSGYTF
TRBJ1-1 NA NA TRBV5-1 TGCGCCAGCAGCTCCGATGGGGCGAAAAACACTGAAGCTTTCTTT CASSSDGAKNTEAFF
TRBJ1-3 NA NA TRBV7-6 TGTGCCAGCAGCCCTGAGGCTTCGGGCTCTGGAAACACCATATATTTT CASSPEASGSGNTIYF
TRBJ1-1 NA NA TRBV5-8 TGTGCCAGCAGCTTGGGAGGATCCACTGAAGCTTTCTTT CASSLGGSTEAFF
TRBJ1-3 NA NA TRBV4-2 TGTGCCAGCAGCCAAGATTTGCCCGGATTGGGGAGCTCTGGAAACACCATATATTTT CASSQDLPGLGSSGNTIYF
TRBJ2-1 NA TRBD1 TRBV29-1 TGCAGCATATATCAACAGGGGGCGCCGGAGCAGTTCTTC CSIYQQGAPEQFF
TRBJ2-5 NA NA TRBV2 TGTGCCAGCCTCCTTATGACCCAGTACTTC CASLLMTQYF
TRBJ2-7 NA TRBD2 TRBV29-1 TGCAGCGTTGTTAGGCCGACTAGCGGGATGTACGAGCAGTACTTC CSVVRPTSGMYEQYF
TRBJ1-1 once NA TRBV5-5 TGTGCCAGCAGCTTGAGTCAGGGGAACACTGAAGCTTTCTTT CASSLSQGNTEAFF